This T cell receptor beta chain derives from a study of cytomegalovirus exposure and HLA in healthy donors. Study results and caveats: Many donors shared some public TCRs, even though most TCR sequences were rare. The records held CMV serostatus as the only immune exposure information. Common viral pathogens seemed to be connected with several of the most significant clusters, according to a later analysis.

This CDR3 is 17 amino acids long. V shed 2 bases, J shed 0 bases, and the junction held 3 bases outside the gene matches. Germline values: CDR1 SGHTA, CDR2 FQGNSA. A remark on this clone: What it recognizes is unknown.

The donors gave bone marrow, and they were healthy. The PCR made use of 60 Vbeta and 13 Jbeta primers. Method: immunoSEQ multiplex PCR; TCRdb's copy keeps in-frame clones and lacks some. Of about 77,000 clones listed, about three quarters are singletons. The origin of this receptor is a man aged 35 to 55 in good health and CMV-seronegative. This chain joins TRBV7-2 and TRBJ2-3, with 12 bases identical to TRBD2. Material: PBMCs. DNA of the CDR3: TGTGCCAGCAGCTTACTAGCGGGAGGGCCTAGCACAGATACGCAGTATTTT. This translates into CASSLLAGGPSTDTQYF.